This T cell receptor beta chain derives from a study of vaccination effects on CD4 cells after COVID-19. The CDR3 has 18 amino acids. Germline V CDR1 and CDR2: MGHRA, YSYEKL. The junction had 8 bases not matched to a gene; V was cut back by 0 bases and J by 5 bases. General study points: Clones arising from infection and from vaccination showed marked clonal contraction late after vaccination.

Before sequencing, viral peptide pools were used by the ViraFEST assay to expand antigen-specific CD4+ T cells. A roughly ten-day culture period preceded the isolation of CD4+ T cells. The infection with SARS-CoV-2 (confirmed by PCR) occurred in this person between March and December 2020. This clone appeared a few times. Its cognate antigen is unknown. Assay used: immunoSEQ multiplex PCR; TCRdb lists only in-frame clones, some missing. This sample carries about 70,000 clones, roughly 73% of them seen once, and the ten largest clones take over 4.5%. This sequence joins TRBV4-1 and TRBJ1-6; TRBD1 matches 9 bases. The sample consisted of CD4+ T cells from PBMCs cultured with HIV peptides, taken before COVID-19 vaccination. Subset specified: HIV-1 Nef peptide pool negative control/reference culture. The receptor was derived from a human donor who had a prior SARS-CoV-2 infection. CDR3 sequence reads: CASSQERTGERNNSPLHF. The CDR3 region has the DNA TGCGCCAGCAGCCAAGAGCGGACAGGGGAAAGGAATAATTCACCCCTCCACTTT.